The clone carrying this T cell receptor (beta chain) was observed at least ten times. Its antigen is as yet unknown. This sample is drawn from a study of neurological immune-mediated disorders. Synthesis of cDNA was accomplished via 5'RACE employing 10-nucleotide random UMIs. Via MiXCR, TCRdb re-called the 5' RACE reads, giving one row per CDR3 protein. The sample lists some 24,000 distinct CDR3 sequences, roughly an eighth seen once, with about a sixth in the top ten. Whole-study results and caveats: Private repertoires in all groups were suggested, as expanded clones shared no CDR3 amino acid sequences across subjects. The study found the most TCR clonal expansion in HTLV-1-associated myelopathy and the least in multiple sclerosis, below healthy controls.

Unsorted libraries were derived from 2 million PBMCs stored at -80 C. The sequenced sample was PBMCs. The origin of this receptor is a woman between 40 and 50 years old with HTLV-1-associated myelopathy (HAM/TSP).

The CDR3 protein is CSASGLIAGRETNEKLFF. For the CDR3, the DNA is TGCAGTGCTTCGGGCTTAATCGCCGGGAGGGAAACTAATGAAAAACTGTTTTTT. The V and J genes are TRBV20-1 and TRBJ1-4; D gene unclear. The germline V and J ends were trimmed by 5 bases and 1 base, with 23 bases remaining between them. This CDR3 region has 18 residues. Germline V lookup: CDR1 DFQATT, CDR2 SNEGSKA (reference sequence).